A single sample is the source of the 6 T cell receptor beta chains below, sequenced in a study of blood T cell repertoires in COVID-19. The protocol was immunoSEQ multiplex PCR, while the TCRdb copy is restricted to in-frame clones and leaves out a portion. The sample contains roughly 41,000 clones, 70% to 90% of which appear only once. What was sequenced was peripheral blood. The receptors were gathered from a man in his fifties or sixties with active COVID-19.

The chain joins TRBV6-1 to TRBJ2-7, with 15 bases aligning to TRBD2. V lost 3 bases to trimming and J lost 4 bases; unmatched junction nucleotides: 1. CDR1 is MNHNS, CDR2 SASEGT, per germline. The CDR3 is 15 amino acids. In DNA, the CDR3 is TGTGCCAGCAGTGACGGGACTAGCGGGAGGTACGAGCAGTACTTC. Its translation is CASSDGTSGRYEQYF.

The CDR3 DNA is TGTGCCAGCAGGCGGGGGTCAGAGACCCAGTACTTC. Protein product: CASRRGSETQYF. V and J are TRBV27 and TRBJ2-5; 7 nucleotides line up with TRBD2. The CDR3 runs to 12 residues. V shed 6 bases, J shed 4 bases, and the junction held 2 bases outside the gene matches. Germline V gives CDR1 MNHEY, CDR2 SMNVEV (reference sequence).

The CDR3 is CASSPTGPRGEQYF. CDR3 sequence (DNA): TGTGCCAGCAGCCCGACAGGGCCCCGAGGGGAGCAGTACTTC. The V call is TRBV3-1 (or the pseudogene TRBV3-2), the J call TRBJ2-7; 7 bases agree with TRBD1. Unmatched junction bases numbered 10, after V lost 4 bases and J lost 7 bases. The CDR3 runs 14 residues. Germline CDR1 reads LGHDT; CDR2 reads YNNKEL (reference sequence).

The rearrangement uses TRBV27 and TRBJ2-1, with 8 bases aligning to TRBD1. Germline CDR1 and CDR2: MNHEY and SMNVEV (reference sequence). J lost 13 bases, V lost 3 bases, and 20 bases had no gene match. The CDR3 spans 17 residues. The CDR3 DNA sequence: TGTGCCAGCAGTTTTCTTTCTCCCGGGACAGGAAGAACTTCACAGTTCTTC. Its protein is CASSFLSPGTGRTSQFF.

By proportion, this clone is medium-sized. The chain links TRBV27 to TRBJ2-5; 8 bases map to TRBD2. V lost 6 bases and J lost 4; bases outside the gene matches: 13. CDR3 length equals 16 residues. Germline CDR1 reads MNHEY; CDR2 reads SMNVEV (reference sequence). CDR3 protein: CASSPSSGRRRETQYF. The CDR3 bases are TGTGCCAGCAGCCCATCAAGCGGGAGAAGGCGAGAGACCCAGTACTTC.

The rearrangement links TRBV29-1 to TRBJ2-2; D not resolved. V lost 5 bases to trimming and J lost 7 bases, with 8 bases between them. Germline V CDR1 and CDR2: SQVTM, ANQGSEA. CDR3 size: 11 residues. For the CDR3, the DNA is TGCAGCGTTCCAGTGTACGGGGAGCTGTTTTTT. Translating it yields CSVPVYGELFF.